Listed below are T cell receptor beta chains from one sample, sequenced in a study of cytomegalovirus exposure and HLA in healthy donors. Assay: immunoSEQ multiplex PCR; the TCRdb copy retains only in-frame clones and omits some. The sample holds 120,000 or so clones; about 72% are singletons and the top ten take around 5%. Source material: PBMCs. Receptors were obtained from a man in his fifties in good health and CMV-seropositive. CDR3s include the opening cysteine and the closing phenylalanine or tryptophan. A D gene is named only where the DNA matches it firmly. Not all rows give a size; the values are once, few, many and, for expanded clones, a class.

v_gene: TRBV12-5
len: 15
d_gene: TRBD1
abundance: .
j_gene: TRBJ2-5
CDR3nt: TGTGCTAGTGGTCCCCGGGACAGGGCACGGGAGACCCAGTACTTC
CDR3aa: CASGPRDRARETQYF

v_gene: TRBV7-8
len: 13
d_gene: .
abundance: .
j_gene: TRBJ2-7
CDR3nt: TGTGCCACCACCCCGCAGGGGAGCTACGAGCAGTACTTC
CDR3aa: CATTPQGSYEQYF

v_gene: TRBV5-1
len: 15
d_gene: .
abundance: .
j_gene: TRBJ2-5
CDR3nt: TGCGCCAGCAGCCCCGGAAGCGGGCTTCAAGAGACCCAGTACTTC
CDR3aa: CASSPGSGLQETQYF

v_gene: TRBV5-6
len: 15
d_gene: TRBD1
abundance: .
j_gene: TRBJ2-1
CDR3nt: TGTGCCAGCAGCCATACAGGGGGACCCTACAATGAGCAGTTCTTC
CDR3aa: CASSHTGGPYNEQFF

v_gene: TRBV6-4
len: 14
d_gene: .
abundance: .
j_gene: TRBJ2-3
CDR3nt: TGTGCCAGCAGTGACGCCTCAGGGTCAGATACGCAGTATTTT
CDR3aa: CASSDASGSDTQYF

v_gene: TRBV18
len: 13
d_gene: .
abundance: .
j_gene: TRBJ2-7
CDR3nt: TGTGCCAGCTCAGGCACAGATTACTACGAGCAGTACTTC
CDR3aa: CASSGTDYYEQYF

v_gene: TRBV7-6
len: 17
d_gene: .
abundance: .
j_gene: TRBJ2-2
CDR3nt: TGTGCCAGCAGCTTAAGGCCCGCGGGGAATCGAGCCGGGGAGCTGTTTTTT
CDR3aa: CASSLRPAGNRAGELFF

v_gene: TRBV5-6
len: 13
d_gene: .
abundance: .
j_gene: TRBJ1-2
CDR3nt: TGTGCCAGCAGCTTGCGGGAAAACTATGGCTACACCTTC
CDR3aa: CASSLRENYGYTF

v_gene: TRBV27
len: 14
d_gene: .
abundance: few
j_gene: TRBJ2-3
CDR3nt: TGTGCCAGCAGTTTTCACCGCAGGGCAGATACGCAGTATTTT
CDR3aa: CASSFHRRADTQYF

v_gene: TRBV4-3
len: 15
d_gene: .
abundance: .
j_gene: TRBJ1-5
CDR3nt: TGCGCCAGCAGCCGCGTACAGGGACCAAATCAGCCCCAGCATTTT
CDR3aa: CASSRVQGPNQPQHF

v_gene: TRBV5-1
len: 16
d_gene: TRBD2
abundance: .
j_gene: TRBJ2-7
CDR3nt: TGCGCCAGCAGCTTGTCTAGCGGGAGATTAGTAGACGAGCAGTACTTC
CDR3aa: CASSLSSGRLVDEQYF

v_gene: TRBV7-9
len: 14
d_gene: .
abundance: .
j_gene: TRBJ2-2
CDR3nt: TGTGCCAGCAGCTTACGGAGTCGCACCGGGGAGCTGTTTTTT
CDR3aa: CASSLRSRTGELFF

v_gene: TRBV12-5
len: 14
d_gene: TRBD1
abundance: .
j_gene: TRBJ2-2
CDR3nt: TGTGCTAGTGGTTTATCAGGGGGATTCGGGGAGCTGTTTTTT
CDR3aa: CASGLSGGFGELFF

v_gene: TRBV5-1
len: 14
d_gene: TRBD1
abundance: .
j_gene: TRBJ2-2
CDR3nt: TGCGCCAGCAGCTTAGGGGGCTTCACCGGGGAGCTGTTTTTT
CDR3aa: CASSLGGFTGELFF

v_gene: TRBV2
len: 13
d_gene: .
abundance: few
j_gene: TRBJ1-1
CDR3nt: TGTGCCAGCAGGCCGGGGGGTGGGGGGGAAGCTTTCTTT
CDR3aa: CASRPGGGGEAFF

v_gene: TRBV19
len: 14
d_gene: TRBD1
abundance: .
j_gene: TRBJ1-2
CDR3nt: TGTGCCAGTAGTATGGAAACAGGGGTCTATGGCTACACCTTC
CDR3aa: CASSMETGVYGYTF

v_gene: TRBV9
len: 14
d_gene: .
abundance: .
j_gene: TRBJ2-2
CDR3nt: TGTGCCAGCAGCGTAGTAGAGAACACCGGGGAGCTGTTTTTT
CDR3aa: CASSVVENTGELFF